This T cell receptor (beta chain) was observed in a study of blood T cell repertoires in COVID-19. How the authors handled the data: By means of reference gene primer amplification, nucleated cell counts were estimated. Repertoires were generated with immunoSEQ multiplex PCR, while TCRdb's copy carries only in-frame clones and drops some. Clone size and V and J calls were adopted from that table, with D and trimming inferred from the DNA. There are some 180,000 clones in the sample; about 81% occur only once, and roughly 7.1% lies in the top ten. CDR1 and CDR2 (germline): DFQATT, SNEGSKA (reference sequence). The CDR3 covers 15 residues. V lost 3 bases to trimming and J lost 5 bases; unmatched junction nucleotides: 6.

The chain combines TRBV20-1 with TRBJ1-5, with 11 bases that match TRBD1. Material for sequencing was peripheral blood. This receptor was identified in a woman aged 55-70 years with COVID-19, enrolled during active disease. The CDR3 spells CSASTGTGGHQPQHF. Written as DNA, the CDR3 is TGCAGTGCTAGTACCGGGACAGGGGGACATCAGCCCCAGCATTTT.